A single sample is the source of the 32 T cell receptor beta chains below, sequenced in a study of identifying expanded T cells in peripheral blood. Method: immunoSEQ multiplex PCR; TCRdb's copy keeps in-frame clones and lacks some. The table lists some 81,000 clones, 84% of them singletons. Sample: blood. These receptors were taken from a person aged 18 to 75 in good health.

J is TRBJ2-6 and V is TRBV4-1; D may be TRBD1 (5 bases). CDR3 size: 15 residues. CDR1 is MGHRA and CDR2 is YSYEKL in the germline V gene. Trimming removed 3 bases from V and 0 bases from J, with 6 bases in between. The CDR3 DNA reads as TGCGCCAGCAGCCATGACAGCTCTGGGGCCAACGTCCTGACTTTC. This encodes CASSHDSSGANVLTF.

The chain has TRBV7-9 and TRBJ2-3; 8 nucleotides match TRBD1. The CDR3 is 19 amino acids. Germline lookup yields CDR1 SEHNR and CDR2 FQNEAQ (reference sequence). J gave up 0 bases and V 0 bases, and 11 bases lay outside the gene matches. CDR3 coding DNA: TGTGCCAGCAGCTTAGCCCTTGACAGGGGCAGATACAGCACAGATACGCAGTATTTT. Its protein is CASSLALDRGRYSTDTQYF.

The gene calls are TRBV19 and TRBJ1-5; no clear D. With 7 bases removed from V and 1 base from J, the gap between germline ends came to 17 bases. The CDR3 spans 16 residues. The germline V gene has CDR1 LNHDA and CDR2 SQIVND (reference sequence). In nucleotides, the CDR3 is TGTGCCAGTATGACGGGGTTAGGGTTCAGCAATCAGCCCCAGCATTTT. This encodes CASMTGLGFSNQPQHF.

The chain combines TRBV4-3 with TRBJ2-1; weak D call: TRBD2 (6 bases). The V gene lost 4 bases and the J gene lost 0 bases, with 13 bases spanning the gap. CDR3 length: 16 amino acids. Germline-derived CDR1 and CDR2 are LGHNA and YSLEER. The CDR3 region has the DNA TGCGCCAGCAGCCGGGGGGTAGGGAACTCCTACAATGAGCAGTTCTTC. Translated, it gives CASSRGVGNSYNEQFF.

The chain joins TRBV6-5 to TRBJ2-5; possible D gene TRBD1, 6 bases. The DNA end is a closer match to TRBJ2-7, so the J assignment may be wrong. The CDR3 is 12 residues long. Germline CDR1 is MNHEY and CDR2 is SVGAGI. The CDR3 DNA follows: TGTGCCAGCAGCGAGGGGGATTACGAGCAGTACTTC. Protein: CASSEGDYEQYF.

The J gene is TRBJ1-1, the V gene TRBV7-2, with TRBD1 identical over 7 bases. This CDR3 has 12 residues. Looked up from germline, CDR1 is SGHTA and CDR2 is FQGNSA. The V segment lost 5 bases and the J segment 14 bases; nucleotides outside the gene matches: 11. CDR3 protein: CASSDGFAGGFF. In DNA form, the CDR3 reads TGTGCCAGCAGCGATGGCTTCGCAGGGGGGTTCTTT.

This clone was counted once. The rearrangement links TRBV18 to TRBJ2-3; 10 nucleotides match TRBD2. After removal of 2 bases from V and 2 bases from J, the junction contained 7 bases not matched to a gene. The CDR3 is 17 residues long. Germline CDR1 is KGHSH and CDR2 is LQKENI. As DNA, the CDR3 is TGTGCCAGCTCACCAATCGCTAGCGGGAGTTTCACAGATACGCAGTATTTT. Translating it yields CASSPIASGSFTDTQYF.

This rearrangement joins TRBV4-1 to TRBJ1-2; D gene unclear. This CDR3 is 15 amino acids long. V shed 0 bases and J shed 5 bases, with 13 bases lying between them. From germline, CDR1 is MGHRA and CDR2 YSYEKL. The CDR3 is CASSQDIAQFYGYTF. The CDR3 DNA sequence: TGCGCCAGCAGCCAAGATATAGCCCAGTTTTATGGCTACACCTTC.

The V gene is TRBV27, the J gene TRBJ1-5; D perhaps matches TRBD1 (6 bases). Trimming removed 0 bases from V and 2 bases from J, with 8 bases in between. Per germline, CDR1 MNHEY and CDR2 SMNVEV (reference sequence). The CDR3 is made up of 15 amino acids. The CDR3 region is CASSLSSGGNQPQHF. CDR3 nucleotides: TGTGCCAGCAGTTTATCGTCAGGGGGCAATCAGCCCCAGCATTTT.

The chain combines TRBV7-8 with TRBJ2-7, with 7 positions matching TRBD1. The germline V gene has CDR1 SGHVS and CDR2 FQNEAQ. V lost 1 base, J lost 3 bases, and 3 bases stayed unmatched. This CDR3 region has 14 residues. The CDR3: CASSLDRGGYEQYF. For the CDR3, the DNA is TGTGCCAGCAGCTTAGACAGGGGCGGCTACGAGCAGTACTTC.

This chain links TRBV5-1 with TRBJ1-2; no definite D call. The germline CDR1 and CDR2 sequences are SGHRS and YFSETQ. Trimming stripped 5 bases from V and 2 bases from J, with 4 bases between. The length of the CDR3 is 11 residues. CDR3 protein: CASRGNYGYTF. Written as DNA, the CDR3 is TGCGCCAGCAGGGGGAACTATGGCTACACCTTC. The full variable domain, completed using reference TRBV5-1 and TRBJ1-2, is KAGVTQTPRYLIKTRGQQVTLSCSPISGHRSVSWYQQTPGQGLQFLFEYFSETQRNKGNFPGRFSGRQFSNSRSEMNVSTLELGDSALYLCASRGNYGYTFGSGTRLTVV.

The CDR3 DNA reads as TGTGCCAGCAGCGTAGCTCTAGCGGGAGCTGTAGATACGCAGTATTTT. Translating it yields CASSVALAGAVDTQYF. The rearrangement links TRBV9 to TRBJ2-3; TRBD2 matches 10 bases. Trimming at V came to 0 bases and at J to 5 bases, leaving 6 bases not matched to a gene. Germline V gene lookup returns CDR1 SGDLS and CDR2 YYNGEE. CDR3 length equals 16 residues.

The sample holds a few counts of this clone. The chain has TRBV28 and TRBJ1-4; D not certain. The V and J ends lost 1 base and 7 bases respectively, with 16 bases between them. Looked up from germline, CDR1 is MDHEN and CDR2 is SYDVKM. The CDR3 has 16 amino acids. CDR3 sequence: CASSLSSRPDGEKLFF. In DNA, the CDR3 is TGTGCCAGCAGTTTATCTTCCCGACCTGACGGTGAAAAACTGTTTTTT.

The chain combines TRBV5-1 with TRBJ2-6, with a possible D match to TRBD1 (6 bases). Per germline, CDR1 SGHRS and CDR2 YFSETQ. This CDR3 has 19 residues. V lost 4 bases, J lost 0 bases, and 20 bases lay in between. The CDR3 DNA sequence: TGCGCCAGCAGCCCACTACCGGACAGAGCGAGCTCTGGGGCCAACGTCCTGACTTTC. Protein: CASSPLPDRASSGANVLTF.

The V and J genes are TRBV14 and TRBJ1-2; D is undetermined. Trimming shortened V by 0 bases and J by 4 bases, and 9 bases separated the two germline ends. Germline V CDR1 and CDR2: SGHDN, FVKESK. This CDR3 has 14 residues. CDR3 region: CASSQEGFFYGYTF. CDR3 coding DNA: TGTGCCAGCAGCCAAGAAGGATTCTTCTATGGCTACACCTTC.

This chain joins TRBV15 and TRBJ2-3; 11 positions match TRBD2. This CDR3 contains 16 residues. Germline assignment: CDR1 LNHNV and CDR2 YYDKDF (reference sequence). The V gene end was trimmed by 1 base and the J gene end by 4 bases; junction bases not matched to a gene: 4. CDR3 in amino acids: CATSRALAGASDTQYF. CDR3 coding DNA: TGTGCCACCAGCAGAGCACTAGCGGGAGCCTCAGATACGCAGTATTTT.

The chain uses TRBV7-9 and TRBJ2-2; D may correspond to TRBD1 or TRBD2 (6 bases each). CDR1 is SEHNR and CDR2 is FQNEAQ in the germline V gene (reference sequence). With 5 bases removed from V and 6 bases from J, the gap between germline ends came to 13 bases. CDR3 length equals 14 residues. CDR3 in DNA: TGTGCCAGCAGCCCTCCAGGGGAGGCCGGGGAGCTGTTTTTT. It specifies CASSPPGEAGELFF.

Here the CDR3 reads CASRNRWRKSLGNQPQHF. The CDR3 DNA sequence: TGTGCCAGCAGGAACCGGTGGAGGAAGAGCCTTGGCAATCAGCCCCAGCATTTT. The chain recombines TRBV11-3 with TRBJ1-5; no clear D. The CDR3 covers 18 residues. Germline V gene data show CDR1 as SGHNT and CDR2 as YENEEA. V dropped 6 bases and J dropped 2 bases, with 23 bases sitting between them.

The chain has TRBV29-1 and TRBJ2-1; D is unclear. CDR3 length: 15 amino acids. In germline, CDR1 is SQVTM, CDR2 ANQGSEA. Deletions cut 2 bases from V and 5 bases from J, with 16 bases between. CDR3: CSVEFMKGRDNEQFF. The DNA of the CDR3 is TGCAGCGTTGAATTTATGAAGGGAAGGGACAATGAGCAGTTCTTC.

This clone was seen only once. CDR3 DNA: TGTGCCAGCTTACCCAAGGAGCGGGAGCTCTACAATGAGCAGTTCTTC. This encodes CASLPKERELYNEQFF. This chain links TRBV11-2 with TRBJ2-1; TRBD2 agrees at 8 bases. V shed 8 bases and J 3 bases; nucleotides not matched to a gene: 12. The CDR3 is made up of 16 amino acids. Germline values: CDR1 SGHAT, CDR2 FQNNGV.

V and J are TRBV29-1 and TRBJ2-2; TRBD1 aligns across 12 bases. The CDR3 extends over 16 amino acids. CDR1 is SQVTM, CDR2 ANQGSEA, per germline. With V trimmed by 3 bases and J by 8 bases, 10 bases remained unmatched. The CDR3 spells CSVDPSGTGGRGELFF. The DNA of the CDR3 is TGCAGCGTTGACCCTTCTGGGACAGGGGGCAGAGGGGAGCTGTTTTTT.

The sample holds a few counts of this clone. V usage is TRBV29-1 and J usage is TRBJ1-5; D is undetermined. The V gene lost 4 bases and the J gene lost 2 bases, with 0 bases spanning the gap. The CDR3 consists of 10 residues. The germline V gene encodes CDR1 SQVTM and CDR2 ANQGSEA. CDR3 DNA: TGCAGCGTTGGCAATCAGCCCCAGCATTTT. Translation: CSVGNQPQHF.

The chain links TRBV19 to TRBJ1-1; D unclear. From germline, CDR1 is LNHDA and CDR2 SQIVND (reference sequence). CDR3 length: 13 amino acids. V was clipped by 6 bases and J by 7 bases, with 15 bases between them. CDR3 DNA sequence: TGTGCCAGTAGGGACGGAGGTATGAATGAAGCTTTCTTT. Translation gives CASRDGGMNEAFF.

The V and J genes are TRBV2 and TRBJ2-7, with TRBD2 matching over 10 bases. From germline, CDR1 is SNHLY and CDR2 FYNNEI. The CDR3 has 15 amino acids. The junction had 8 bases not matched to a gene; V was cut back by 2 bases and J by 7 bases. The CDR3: CASSELTSGLREQYF. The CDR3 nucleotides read TGTGCCAGCAGTGAATTGACTAGCGGGCTGAGGGAGCAGTACTTC.

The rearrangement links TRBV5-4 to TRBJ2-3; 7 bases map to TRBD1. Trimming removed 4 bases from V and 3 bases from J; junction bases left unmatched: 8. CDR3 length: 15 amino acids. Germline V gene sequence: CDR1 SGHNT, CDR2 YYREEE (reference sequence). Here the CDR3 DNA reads TGTGCCAGCAGCACCCGACAGGGTGGTACAGATACGCAGTATTTT. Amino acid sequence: CASSTRQGGTDTQYF.

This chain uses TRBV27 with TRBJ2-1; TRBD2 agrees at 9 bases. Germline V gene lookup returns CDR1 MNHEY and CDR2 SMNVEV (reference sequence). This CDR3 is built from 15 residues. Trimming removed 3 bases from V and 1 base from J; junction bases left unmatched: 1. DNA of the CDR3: TGTGCCAGCAGTTTCGCGGGAGGGTCCTACAATGAGCAGTTCTTC. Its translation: CASSFAGGSYNEQFF.

The CDR3 reads CASSLARDRGGWNTEAFF. In DNA form, the CDR3 reads TGTGCCAGCAGCTTAGCGAGGGACAGGGGGGGTTGGAACACTGAAGCTTTCTTT. The rearrangement links TRBV7-2 to TRBJ1-1, with 11 bases fitting TRBD1. After removal of 0 bases from V and 1 base from J, the junction contained 7 bases not matched to a gene. Germline V CDR1 and CDR2: SGHTA, FQGNSA. The CDR3 runs to 18 residues.

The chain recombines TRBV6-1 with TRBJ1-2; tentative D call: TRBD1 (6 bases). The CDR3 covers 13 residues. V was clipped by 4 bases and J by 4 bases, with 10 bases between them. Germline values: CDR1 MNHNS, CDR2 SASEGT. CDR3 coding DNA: TGTGCCAGCAGTGTAGACAGGTCCTATGGCTACACCTTC. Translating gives CASSVDRSYGYTF.

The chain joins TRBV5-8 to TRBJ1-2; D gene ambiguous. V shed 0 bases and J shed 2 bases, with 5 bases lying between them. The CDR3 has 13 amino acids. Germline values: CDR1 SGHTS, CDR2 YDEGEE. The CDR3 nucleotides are TGTGCCAGCAGCTTGGAGGCGAACTATGGCTACACCTTC. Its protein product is CASSLEANYGYTF.

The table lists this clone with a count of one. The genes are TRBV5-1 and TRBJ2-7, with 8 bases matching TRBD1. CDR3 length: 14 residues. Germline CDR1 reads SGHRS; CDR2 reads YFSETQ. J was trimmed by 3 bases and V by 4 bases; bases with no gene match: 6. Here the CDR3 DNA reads TGCGCCAGCAGCCGACAGGGGTCGTACTACGAGCAGTACTTC. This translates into CASSRQGSYYEQYF. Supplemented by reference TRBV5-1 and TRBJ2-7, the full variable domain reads KAGVTQTPRYLIKTRGQQVTLSCSPISGHRSVSWYQQTPGQGLQFLFEYFSETQRNKGNFPGRFSGRQFSNSRSEMNVSTLELGDSALYLCASSRQGSYYEQYFGPGTRLTVT.

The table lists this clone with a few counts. CDR3 bases: TGCGCCAGCAGCTTGACAGGGGGCAACACCGGGGAGCTGTTTTTT. Protein sequence: CASSLTGGNTGELFF. The chain recombines TRBV5-1 with TRBJ2-2; TRBD1 matches at 9 bases. The CDR3 contains 15 residues. After removal of 1 base from V and 2 bases from J, the junction contained 0 bases not matched to a gene. The germline CDR1 and CDR2 sequences are SGHRS and YFSETQ.

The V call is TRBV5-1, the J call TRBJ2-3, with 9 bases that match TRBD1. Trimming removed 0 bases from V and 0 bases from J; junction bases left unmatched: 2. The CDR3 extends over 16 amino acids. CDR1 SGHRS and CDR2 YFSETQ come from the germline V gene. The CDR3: CASSLGGTGSTDTQYF. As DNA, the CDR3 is TGCGCCAGCAGCTTGGGTGGGACAGGGAGCACAGATACGCAGTATTTT.